A selection of T cell receptor beta chains follows, all from one sample in a study of blood T cells in healthy people across ages. TCRdb analysed the 5' RACE reads with MiXCR anew, one entry per CDR3 protein. The data show about 570,000 distinct CDR3 sequences, approximately 26% seen once. This same sample was also taken into another study, of T cells of mothers and their children.

Sequences were obtained from blood. All receptors derive from a boy aged 2 to 10 in good health. Both conserved end residues are part of each CDR3. Each record gives: CDR3 protein, CDR3 DNA, clone size, J gene, D gene, V gene. The D gene is left open where the match is weak. Some rows have no size entry. The others give once, few or many, or a class for an expanded clone.

CSATGGGVGANVLTF,TGCAGTGCAACCGGAGGCGGGGTTGGGGCCAACGTCCTGACTTTC,few,TRBJ2-6,.,TRBV20-1
CASSLSYAKANYGYTF,TGCGCCAGCAGCTTGTCCTATGCTAAAGCTAACTATGGCTACACCTTC,.,TRBJ1-2,.,TRBV5-1
CASGGQDTQYF,TGTGCCAGCGGGGGGCAGGATACGCAGTATTTT,.,TRBJ2-3,.,TRBV9
CSFTLGQGAYEQYF,TGCAGCTTCACCCTGGGGCAGGGGGCCTACGAGCAGTACTTC,.,TRBJ2-7,TRBD1,TRBV29-1
CSARGPERHLYEQYF,TGCAGTGCTAGAGGACCCGAGAGACACCTATACGAGCAGTACTTC,.,TRBJ2-7,.,TRBV20-1
CAWSSLGDTEAFF,TGCGCCTGGAGTAGTTTAGGAGATACTGAAGCTTTCTTT,.,TRBJ1-1,.,TRBV30
CSVAAGTSGREQYF,TGCAGCGTTGCCGCCGGGACTAGCGGTCGCGAGCAGTACTTC,.,TRBJ2-7,TRBD2,TRBV29-1
CASSNRDVETQCF,TGTGCCAGCAGCAACCGGGACGTAGAGACCCAGTGCTTC,.,TRBJ2-5,.,TRBV7-2
CASSVAGDNYNEQFF,TGTGCCAGCAGCGTAGCCGGGGACAACTACAATGAGCAGTTCTTC,few,TRBJ2-1,.,TRBV9
CASSLAEDGLWNEQFF,TGCGCCAGCAGCTTGGCCGAGGACGGGCTTTGGAATGAGCAGTTCTTC,.,TRBJ2-1,.,TRBV5-1
CASSYLSPGTGSYEQYF,TGTGCCAGCAGTTATCTTTCACCCGGGACAGGGTCCTACGAGCAGTACTTC,few,TRBJ2-7,TRBD1,TRBV28
CASRHDPGLLTDTQYF,TGTGCCAGCAGGCATGACCCGGGACTTCTCACAGATACGCAGTATTTT,few,TRBJ2-3,.,TRBV11-2
CASSPRRATNEKLFF,TGTGCCAGCTCTCCCCGACGGGCAACTAATGAAAAACTGTTTTTT,.,TRBJ1-4,.,TRBV18
CASSQVGSGNSPLHF,TGTGCCAGCAGCCAAGTAGGGTCCGGTAATTCACCCCTCCACTTT,once,TRBJ1-6,.,TRBV14
CASSQSGEGAPAALSYNEQFF,TGCGCCAGCAGTCAATCTGGGGAAGGGGCTCCAGCGGCACTCTCCTACAATGAGCAGTTCTTC,.,TRBJ2-1,.,TRBV23-1
CASSQDHSYF,TGCGCCAGCAGCCAAGATCATTCCTACTTC,.,TRBJ2-5,.,TRBV4-3
CASSVLAGQGNTDTQYF,TGTGCCAGCAGTGTTCTTGCGGGACAGGGGAACACAGATACGCAGTATTTT,.,TRBJ2-3,TRBD1,TRBV6-1
CASSLGGAPTEAFF,TGTGCCAGCAGCTTAGGGGGGGCCCCCACTGAAGCTTTCTTT,.,TRBJ1-1,.,TRBV7-9
CASRTKDSQSGYEQYF,TGTGCCAGCAGAACGAAGGACAGCCAAAGCGGCTACGAGCAGTACTTC,.,TRBJ2-7,.,TRBV2
CASSHQGSVYEQYF,TGTGCCAGCAGCCACCAGGGGTCGGTCTACGAGCAGTACTTC,.,TRBJ2-7,.,TRBV7-9
CASSLALVTHEQFF,TGTGCCAGCAGCTTAGCGCTTGTGACCCATGAGCAGTTCTTC,.,TRBJ2-1,.,TRBV7-9
CASSYDLGLVRNEQYF,TGTGCCAGCAGTTATGACCTTGGACTAGTCCGGAACGAGCAGTACTTC,few,TRBJ2-7,TRBD2,TRBV6-6
CASSPRTESPLHF,TGTGCCAGCAGTCCCCGGACGGAATCACCCCTCCACTTT,.,TRBJ1-6,.,TRBV12-3/TRBV12-4
CSVVVSSYEQYF,TGCAGCGTCGTTGTCAGCTCCTACGAGCAGTACTTC,few,TRBJ2-7,.,TRBV29-1
CAISESAGRNTEAFF,TGTGCCATCAGTGAGTCTGCAGGGAGAAACACTGAAGCTTTCTTT,.,TRBJ1-1,.,TRBV10-3
CASSESSSGSAEQYF,TGCGCCAGCAGTGAGTCATCGAGCGGGAGCGCCGAGCAGTACTTC,.,TRBJ2-7,TRBD2,TRBV10-1
CASSSRDAEETQYF,TGTGCCAGCAGCTCCCGGGACGCAGAAGAGACCCAGTACTTC,few,TRBJ2-5,.,TRBV3-1